This T cell receptor beta chain was sequenced for a study of T cells in localized non-small cell lung cancer. Notes on the study in general: Higher adjacent-lung clonality was associated with shorter survival. Highest T cell clonality was seen in uninvolved adjacent lung, surpassing that measured in tumor.

Profiling relied on immunoSEQ multiplex PCR, and the TCRdb table lists in-frame clones only, not all of them. The repertoire holds approximately 33,000 clones, roughly 87% seen once, with approximately 6.8% in the top ten. For this clone: Antigen: not known.

Germline V gene lookup returns CDR1 SGHAT and CDR2 FQNNGV. Trimming pared 5 bases from V and 8 bases from J, leaving 12 bases between. The CDR3 has 12 amino acids. The chain is built from TRBV11-2 and TRBJ1-2; D gene unclear. The source is a woman between 40 and 69 years old with stage I lung adenocarcinoma. Material: peripheral blood, obtained before any cancer treatment. Here the CDR3 reads CASSGWTVGYTF. DNA for the CDR3: TGTGCCAGCAGCGGTTGGACGGTGGGCTACACCTTC.